The TCR beta chain under discussion was sequenced for a study of blood T cell repertoires in COVID-19. Study details: COVID-19 samples from acute and convalescent phases originated in the United States, Italy and Spain. T cells, B-cell-depleted T cells, or PBMCs supplied cDNA or gDNA.

Trimming shortened V by 4 bases and J by 6 bases, and 10 bases separated the two germline ends. The CDR3 is 11 amino acids. Looked up from germline, CDR1 is DFQATT and CDR2 is SNEGSKA (reference sequence). In the original analysis: Amplification with reference gene primers provided the estimates of nucleated cell counts. The table came from immunoSEQ multiplex PCR; TCRdb's copy has only in-frame clones and leaves some out. V and J calls and clone size are given by that table; D and trimming were obtained from the DNA. Of around 160,000 clones listed, roughly 90% are singletons. The V call is TRBV20-1, the J call TRBJ2-7, with TRBD1 as a possible D gene (6 bases). The sequenced sample consisted of peripheral blood. The clonotype comes from a man aged 60 to 75 with active or convalescent COVID-19. The CDR3 here is CSAKTGAEQYF. CDR3 nucleotides: TGCAGTGCTAAGACAGGTGCCGAGCAGTACTTC.